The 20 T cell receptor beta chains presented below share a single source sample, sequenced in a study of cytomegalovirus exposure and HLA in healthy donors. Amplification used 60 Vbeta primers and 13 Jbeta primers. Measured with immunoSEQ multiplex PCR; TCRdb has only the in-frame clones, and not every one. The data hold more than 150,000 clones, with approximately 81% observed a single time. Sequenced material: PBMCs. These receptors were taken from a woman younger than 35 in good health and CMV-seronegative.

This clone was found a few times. The CDR3 sequence is CASSWADRGAGYTF. The CDR3 bases are TGTGCCAGCAGCTGGGCCGACAGGGGCGCTGGCTACACCTTC. The J gene is TRBJ1-2, the V gene TRBV11-2; 8 bases line up with TRBD1. Germline V gives CDR1 SGHAT, CDR2 FQNNGV. This CDR3 is 14 amino acids long. Trimming cost V 4 bases and J 7 bases; bases outside gene matches: 8.

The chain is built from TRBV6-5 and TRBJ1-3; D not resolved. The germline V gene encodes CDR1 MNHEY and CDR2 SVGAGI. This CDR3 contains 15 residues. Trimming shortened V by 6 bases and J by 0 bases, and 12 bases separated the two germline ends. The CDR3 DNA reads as TGTGCCAGCAGACCTGGCAGGCACTCTGGAAACACCATATATTTT. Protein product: CASRPGRHSGNTIYF.

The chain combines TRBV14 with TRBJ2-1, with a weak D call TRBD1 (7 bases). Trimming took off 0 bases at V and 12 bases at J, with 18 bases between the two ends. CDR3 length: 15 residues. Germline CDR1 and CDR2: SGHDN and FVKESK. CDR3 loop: CASSQEAGGYFGQFF. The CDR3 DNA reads TGTGCCAGCAGCCAAGAGGCAGGGGGGTACTTTGGGCAGTTCTTC.

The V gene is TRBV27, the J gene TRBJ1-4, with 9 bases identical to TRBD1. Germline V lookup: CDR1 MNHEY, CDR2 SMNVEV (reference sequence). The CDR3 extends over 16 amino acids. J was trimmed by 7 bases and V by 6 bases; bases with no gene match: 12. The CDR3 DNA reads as TGTGCCAGCAGCAAAGGGACAGGGTTTGGCGGTGAAAAACTGTTTTTT. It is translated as CASSKGTGFGGEKLFF.

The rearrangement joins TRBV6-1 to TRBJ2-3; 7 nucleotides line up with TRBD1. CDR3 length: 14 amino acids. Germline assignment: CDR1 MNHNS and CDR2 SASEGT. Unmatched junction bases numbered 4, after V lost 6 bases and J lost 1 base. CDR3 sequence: CASRITGGTDTQYF. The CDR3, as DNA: TGTGCCAGCAGGATAACAGGGGGCACAGATACGCAGTATTTT.

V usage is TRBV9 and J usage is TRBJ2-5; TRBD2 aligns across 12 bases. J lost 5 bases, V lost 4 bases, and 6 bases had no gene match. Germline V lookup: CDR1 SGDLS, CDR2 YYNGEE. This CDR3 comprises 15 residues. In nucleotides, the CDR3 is TGTGCCAGCAGCTTACTAGCGGGGGGCAGGGAGACCCAGTACTTC. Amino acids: CASSLLAGGRETQYF.

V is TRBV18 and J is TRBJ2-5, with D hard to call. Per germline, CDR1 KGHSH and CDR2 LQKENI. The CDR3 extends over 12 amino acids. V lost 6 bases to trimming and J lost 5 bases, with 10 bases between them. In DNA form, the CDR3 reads TGTGCCAGCTCGCCCAGGTCGGAGACCCAGTACTTC. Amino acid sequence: CASSPRSETQYF.

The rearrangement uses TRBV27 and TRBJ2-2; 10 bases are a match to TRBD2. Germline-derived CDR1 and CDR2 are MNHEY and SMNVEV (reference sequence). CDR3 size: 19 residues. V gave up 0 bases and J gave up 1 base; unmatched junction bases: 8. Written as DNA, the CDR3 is TGTGCCAGCAGTTTATCGTTGCCTAGCGGGGGTCGGAACACCGGGGAGCTGTTTTTT. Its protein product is CASSLSLPSGGRNTGELFF.

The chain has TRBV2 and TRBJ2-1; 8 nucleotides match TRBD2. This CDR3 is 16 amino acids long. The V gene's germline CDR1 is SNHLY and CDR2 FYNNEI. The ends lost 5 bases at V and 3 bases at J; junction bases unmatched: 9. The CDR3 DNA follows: TGTGCCAGCAGTAGGTCGGGAGGGCCGGGCTACAATGAGCAGTTCTTC. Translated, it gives CASSRSGGPGYNEQFF.

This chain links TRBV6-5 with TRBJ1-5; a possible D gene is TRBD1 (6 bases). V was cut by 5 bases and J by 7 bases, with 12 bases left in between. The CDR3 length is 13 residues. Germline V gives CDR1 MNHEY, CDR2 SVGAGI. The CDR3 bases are TGTGCCAGCAGTGTGGGGGCGTACCAGCCCCAGCATTTT. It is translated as CASSVGAYQPQHF.

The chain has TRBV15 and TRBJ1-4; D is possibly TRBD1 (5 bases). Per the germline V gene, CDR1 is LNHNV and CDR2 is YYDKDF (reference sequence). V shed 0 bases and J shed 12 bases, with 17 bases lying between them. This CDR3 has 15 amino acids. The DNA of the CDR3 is TGTGCCACCAGCAGAGATGGTCGAGAAGGGGCCCAACTGTTTTTT. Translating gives CATSRDGREGAQLFF.

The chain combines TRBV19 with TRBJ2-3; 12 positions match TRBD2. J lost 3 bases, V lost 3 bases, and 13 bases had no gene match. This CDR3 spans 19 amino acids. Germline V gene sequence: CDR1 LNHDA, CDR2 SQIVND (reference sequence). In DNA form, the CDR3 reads TGTGCCAGTAGTATTTTCTCAGGATTGACTAGCGGGGGAACAGATACGCAGTATTTT. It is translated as CASSIFSGLTSGGTDTQYF.

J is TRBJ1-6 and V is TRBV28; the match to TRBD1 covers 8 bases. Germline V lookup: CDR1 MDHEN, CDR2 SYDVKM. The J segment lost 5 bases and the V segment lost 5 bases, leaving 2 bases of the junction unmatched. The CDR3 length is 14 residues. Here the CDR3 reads CASSPTGDNSPLHF. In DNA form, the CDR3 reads TGTGCCAGCAGTCCGACAGGGGATAATTCACCCCTCCACTTT.

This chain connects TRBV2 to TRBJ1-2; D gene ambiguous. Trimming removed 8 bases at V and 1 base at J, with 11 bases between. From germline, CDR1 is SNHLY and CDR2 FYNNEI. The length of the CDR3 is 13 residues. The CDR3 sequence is CASDEGVNYGYTF. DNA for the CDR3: TGTGCCAGCGACGAGGGAGTTAACTATGGCTACACCTTC.

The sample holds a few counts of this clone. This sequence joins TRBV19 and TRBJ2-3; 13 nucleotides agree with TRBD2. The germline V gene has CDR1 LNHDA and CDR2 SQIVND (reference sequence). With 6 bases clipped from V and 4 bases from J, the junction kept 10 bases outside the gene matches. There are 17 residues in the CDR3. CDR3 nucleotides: TGTGCCAGTAGCACTAGGACTAGCGGGAGTAGGGCAGATACGCAGTATTTT. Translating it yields CASSTRTSGSRADTQYF.

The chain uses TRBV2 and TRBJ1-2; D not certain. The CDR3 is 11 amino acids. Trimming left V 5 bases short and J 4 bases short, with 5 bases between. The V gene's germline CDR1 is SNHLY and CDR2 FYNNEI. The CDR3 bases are TGTGCCAGCAGTTATTTCTATGGCTACACCTTC. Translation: CASSYFYGYTF.

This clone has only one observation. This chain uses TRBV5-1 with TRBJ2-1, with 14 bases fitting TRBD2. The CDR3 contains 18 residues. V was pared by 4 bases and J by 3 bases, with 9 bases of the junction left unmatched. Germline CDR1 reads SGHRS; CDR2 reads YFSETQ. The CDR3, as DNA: TGCGCCAGCAGCGAGAGGGGACTAGCGGGGGAGATCTACAATGAGCAGTTCTTC. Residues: CASSERGLAGEIYNEQFF.

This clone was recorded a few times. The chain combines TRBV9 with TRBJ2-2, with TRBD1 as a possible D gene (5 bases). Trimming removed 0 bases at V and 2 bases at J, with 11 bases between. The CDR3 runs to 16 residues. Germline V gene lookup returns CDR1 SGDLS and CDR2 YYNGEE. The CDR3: CASSVGRDINTGELFF. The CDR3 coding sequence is TGTGCCAGCAGCGTAGGCAGGGATATCAACACCGGGGAGCTGTTTTTT.

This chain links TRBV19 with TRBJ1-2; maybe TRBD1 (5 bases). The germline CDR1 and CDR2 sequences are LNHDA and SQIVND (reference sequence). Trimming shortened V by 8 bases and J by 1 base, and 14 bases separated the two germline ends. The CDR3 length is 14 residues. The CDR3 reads CASRLGGNNYGYTF. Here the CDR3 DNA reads TGTGCCAGTCGGTTGGGGGGGAATAACTATGGCTACACCTTC.

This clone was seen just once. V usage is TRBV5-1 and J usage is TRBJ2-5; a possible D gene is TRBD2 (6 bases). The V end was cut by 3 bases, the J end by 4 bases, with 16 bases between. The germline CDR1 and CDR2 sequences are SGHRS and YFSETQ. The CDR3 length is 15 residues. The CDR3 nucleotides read TGCGCCAGCAGCTCGGTAGTGGGGGGTGCAGAGACCCAGTACTTC. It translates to CASSSVVGGAETQYF.